These 18 T cell receptor beta chains share one sample of origin, sequenced in a study of T cell responses to AZD1222 COVID-19 vaccine. Only in-frame clones appear in the TCRdb table, and some are missing; sequencing was by immunoSEQ multiplex PCR. The sample carries 100,000 or so clones, 70% to 90% recorded once. The specimen comprised peripheral blood, sampled 28 days after the second AZD1222 dose. The receptors here all came from an adult who received the AZD1222 COVID-19 vaccine.

CDR3 residues: CASSKIAGRDNEQFF. Here the CDR3 DNA reads TGTGCCAGCAGCAAAATAGCGGGGCGGGACAATGAGCAGTTCTTC. This rearrangement joins TRBV11-2 to TRBJ2-1; 8 nucleotides agree with TRBD2. V lost 5 bases, J lost 5 bases, and 8 bases stayed unmatched. The CDR3 is 15 amino acids. Germline V gives CDR1 SGHAT, CDR2 FQNNGV.

V gene TRBV27 combines with J gene TRBJ1-1, with 9 nucleotides matching TRBD1. V dropped 5 bases and J dropped 3; count of bases not matched to a gene: 10. This CDR3 comprises 16 residues. Germline V gives CDR1 MNHEY, CDR2 SMNVEV (reference sequence). The chain's CDR3 is CASSLTGGPVDTEAFF. CDR3 DNA sequence: TGTGCCAGCAGTCTTACAGGGGGCCCAGTGGACACTGAAGCTTTCTTT.

This clone has just a few counts. The rearrangement uses TRBV25-1 and TRBJ1-1, with TRBD1 matching over 10 bases. The CDR3 is made up of 15 amino acids. Looked up from germline, CDR1 is MGHDK and CDR2 is SYGVNS. The J segment lost 4 bases and the V segment lost 4 bases, leaving 6 bases of the junction unmatched. The CDR3 is CASSGGQGDVTEAFF. Written as DNA, the CDR3 is TGTGCCAGCAGTGGAGGACAGGGGGATGTCACTGAAGCTTTCTTT.

V and J are TRBV10-1 and TRBJ2-3; D is undetermined. The CDR3 extends over 16 amino acids. Deletions cut 3 bases from V and 0 bases from J, with 13 bases between. CDR1 and CDR2 (germline): WNHNN, SYGVQD (reference sequence). Written as DNA, the CDR3 is TGCGCCAGCAGTGATTTTGAGCGAGTGAGCACAGATACGCAGTATTTT. Protein sequence: CASSDFERVSTDTQYF.

The V gene is TRBV24-1, the J gene TRBJ2-5; 8 bases are shared with TRBD1. Per germline, CDR1 KGHDR and CDR2 SFDVKD. The V and J ends lost 7 bases and 2 bases, in that order; junction bases with no gene match: 5. This CDR3 is built from 14 residues. The CDR3 bases are TGTGCCACCAGAGGACAGGGCCCACAAGAGACCCAGTACTTC. Translated, it gives CATRGQGPQETQYF.

This chain links TRBV6-5 with TRBJ2-7; no clear D. Trimming left V 0 bases short and J 0 bases short, with 6 bases between. Germline V gene data show CDR1 as MNHEY and CDR2 as SVGAGI. There are 14 residues in the CDR3. The CDR3 DNA sequence: TGTGCCAGCAGTTACTCGATTCGCTCCTACGAGCAGTACTTC. Amino acids: CASSYSIRSYEQYF.

The rearrangement joins TRBV5-1 to TRBJ2-7; tentatively, D is TRBD1 (5 bases). Germline V gene data show CDR1 as SGHRS and CDR2 as YFSETQ. The length of the CDR3 is 13 residues. The V gene lost 0 bases and the J gene lost 1 base, with 5 bases spanning the gap. The CDR3 DNA reads TGCGCCAGCAGCTTGGGACAGTCCTACGAGCAGTACTTC. Amino acid sequence: CASSLGQSYEQYF.

The chain carries TRBV6-5 and TRBJ2-5; D uncertain. The germline gives CDR1 MNHEY, CDR2 SVGAGI. Trimming took off 5 bases at V and 2 bases at J, with 9 bases between the two ends. The CDR3 consists of 13 residues. This CDR3 reads CASSPPNQETQYF. The CDR3 DNA is TGTGCCAGCAGTCCCCCTAATCAAGAGACCCAGTACTTC.

CDR3 nucleotide sequence: TGTGCCAGCAGCGTAGAGGAACTAGCGGGAGTCCACAATGAGCAGTTCTTC. Protein product: CASSVEELAGVHNEQFF. The chain couples TRBV9 to TRBJ2-1; 11 positions match TRBD2. V was pared by 0 bases and J by 5 bases, with 7 bases of the junction left unmatched. Germline loops: CDR1 SGDLS, CDR2 YYNGEE. The CDR3 is made up of 17 amino acids.

This chain links TRBV5-1 with TRBJ1-1, with D hard to call. This CDR3 has 13 residues. The V end lost 0 bases, the J end lost 0 bases, and 3 bases lay between the germline ends. Germline V gives CDR1 SGHRS, CDR2 YFSETQ. For the CDR3, the DNA is TGCGCCAGCAGCTTGGAGATGAACACTGAAGCTTTCTTT. Amino acids: CASSLEMNTEAFF.

The chain links TRBV5-5 to TRBJ2-5; D is undetermined. The ends were cut back, 0 bases at V and 5 bases at J, with 8 bases in the middle. The V gene's germline CDR1 is SGHKS and CDR2 YYEKEE (reference sequence). CDR3 size: 13 residues. For the CDR3, the DNA is TGTGCCAGCAGCTTGGGACCGATGGAGACCCAGTACTTC. Residues: CASSLGPMETQYF. Drawing the rest from reference TRBV5-5 and TRBJ2-5, the complete variable domain is DAGVTQSPTHLIKTRGQQVTLRCSPISGHKSVSWYQQVLGQGPQFIFQYYEKEERGRGNFPDRFSARQFPNYSSELNVNALLLGDSALYLCASSLGPMETQYFGPGTRLLVL.

The chain links TRBV5-4 to TRBJ2-1; D could derive from TRBD1 or TRBD2 (5 bases each). CDR1 SGHNT and CDR2 YYREEE come from the germline V gene (reference sequence). This CDR3 has 15 residues. Trimming stripped 6 bases from V and 0 bases from J, with 13 bases between. The CDR3 here is CASKEDTYSYNEQFF. As DNA, the CDR3 is TGTGCCAGCAAGGAGGACACCTACTCCTACAATGAGCAGTTCTTC.

This clone appeared once. The chain has TRBV7-6 and TRBJ2-7; no clear D gene. Germline V gene data show CDR1 as SGHVS and CDR2 as FNYEAQ. The CDR3 has 15 amino acids. Trimming took off 1 base at V and 0 bases at J, with 10 bases between the two ends. The CDR3 DNA is TGTGCCAGCAGCTTAGTTGAGTACGGCTCCTACGAGCAGTACTTC. It is translated as CASSLVEYGSYEQYF. Looking up the rest from reference TRBV7-6 and TRBJ2-7 gives the full variable domain: GAGVSQSPRYKVTKRGQDVALRCDPISGHVSLYWYRQALGQGPEFLTYFNYEAQQDKSGLPNDRFSAERPEGSISTLTIQRTEQRDSAMYRCASSLVEYGSYEQYFGPGTRLTVT.

The rearrangement links TRBV2 to TRBJ2-1; 11 bases agree with TRBD2. Germline V gives CDR1 SNHLY, CDR2 FYNNEI. This CDR3 has 14 residues. The trim removed 10 bases at V and 8 bases at J, leaving 10 bases unmatched. The CDR3 DNA sequence: TGTGCCACCCGGGATACTAGCGGGAGCGATGAGCAGTTCTTC. Its translation is CATRDTSGSDEQFF.

This clone has just a few counts. The chain recombines TRBV7-3 with TRBJ2-1; 9 bases are a match to TRBD1. Germline-derived CDR1 and CDR2 are SGHTA and FQGTGA. This CDR3 is 15 amino acids long. Trimming removed 5 bases from V and 4 bases from J; junction bases left unmatched: 6. DNA of the CDR3: TGTGCCAGCAGCCTAGGACAGGGGTTGTACAATGAGCAGTTCTTC. It is translated as CASSLGQGLYNEQFF.

The chain carries TRBV19 and TRBJ2-1; TRBD2 matches 9 bases. CDR1 and CDR2 (germline): LNHDA, SQIVND (reference sequence). This CDR3 region has 16 residues. Trimming removed 4 bases from V and 3 bases from J; junction bases left unmatched: 7. CDR3 nucleotides: TGTGCCAGTAGTACATTAGCGGGAGATAACTACAATGAGCAGTTCTTC. This codes for CASSTLAGDNYNEQFF.

The V gene is TRBV9, the J gene TRBJ2-5; TRBD2 might be the D (5 bases). Trimming took 0 bases from V and 3 from J, leaving 12 bases between them. The CDR3 is 15 amino acids. The germline V gene has CDR1 SGDLS and CDR2 YYNGEE. The CDR3 here is CASSVVDLAEETQYF. CDR3 coding DNA: TGTGCCAGCAGCGTAGTCGATCTAGCCGAAGAGACCCAGTACTTC.

The chain has TRBV5-4 and TRBJ2-1; 7 bases map to TRBD2. The CDR3 loop spans 13 amino acids. Germline values: CDR1 SGHNT, CDR2 YYREEE (reference sequence). J gave up 6 bases and V 7 bases, and 7 bases lay outside the gene matches. The CDR3 DNA is TGTGCCAGCGCCGGGGAGGGTGGCAATGAGCAGTTCTTC. Translated, it gives CASAGEGGNEQFF. Full variable domain (remainder filled in from reference TRBV5-4 and TRBJ2-1): ETGVTQSPTHLIKTRGQQVTLRCSSQSGHNTVSWYQQALGQGPQFIFQYYREEENGRGNFPPRFSGLQFPNYSSELNVNALELDDSALYLCASAGEGGNEQFFGPGTRLTVL.